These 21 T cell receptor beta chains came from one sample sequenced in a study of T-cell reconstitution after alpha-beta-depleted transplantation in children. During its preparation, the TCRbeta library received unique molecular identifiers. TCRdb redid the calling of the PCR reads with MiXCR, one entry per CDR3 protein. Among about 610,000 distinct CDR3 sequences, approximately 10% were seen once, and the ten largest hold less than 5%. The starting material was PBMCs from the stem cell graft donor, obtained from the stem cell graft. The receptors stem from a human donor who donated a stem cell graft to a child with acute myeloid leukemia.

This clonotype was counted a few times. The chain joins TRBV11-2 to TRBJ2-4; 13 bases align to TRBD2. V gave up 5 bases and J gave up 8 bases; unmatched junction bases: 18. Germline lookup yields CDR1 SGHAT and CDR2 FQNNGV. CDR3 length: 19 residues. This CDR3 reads CASSLDPWTSGRGGDIQYF. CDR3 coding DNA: TGTGCCAGCAGCCTCGATCCCTGGACTAGCGGGAGAGGTGGGGACATTCAGTACTTC.

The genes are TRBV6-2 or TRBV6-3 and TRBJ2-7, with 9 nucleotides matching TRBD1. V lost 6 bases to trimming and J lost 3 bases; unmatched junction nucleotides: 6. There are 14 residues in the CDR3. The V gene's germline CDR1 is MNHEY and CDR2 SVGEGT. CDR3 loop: CASSSDRGIYEQYF. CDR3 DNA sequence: TGTGCCAGCAGCTCCGACAGGGGGATCTACGAGCAGTACTTC.

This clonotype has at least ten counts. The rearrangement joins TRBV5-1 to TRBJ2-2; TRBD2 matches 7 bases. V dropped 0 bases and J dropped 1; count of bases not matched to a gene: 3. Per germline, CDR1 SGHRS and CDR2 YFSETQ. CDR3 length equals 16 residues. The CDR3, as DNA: TGCGCCAGCAGCTTGGAAGGACTAGTGAACACCGGGGAGCTGTTTTTT. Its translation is CASSLEGLVNTGELFF.

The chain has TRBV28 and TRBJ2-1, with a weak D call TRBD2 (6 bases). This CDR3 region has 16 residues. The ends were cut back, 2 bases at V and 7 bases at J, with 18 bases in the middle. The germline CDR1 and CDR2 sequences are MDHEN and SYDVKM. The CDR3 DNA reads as TGTGCCAGCAGTTTAATTATACGGGCGGGGAGTAATGAGCAGTTCTTC. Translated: CASSLIIRAGSNEQFF.

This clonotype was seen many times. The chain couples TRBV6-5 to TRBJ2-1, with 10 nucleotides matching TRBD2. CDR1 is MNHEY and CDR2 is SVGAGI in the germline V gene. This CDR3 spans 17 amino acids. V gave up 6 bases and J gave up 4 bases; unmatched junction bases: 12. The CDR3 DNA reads TGTGCCAGCAGGCCCACCGCCGGGACTAGCGTGTACAATGAGCAGTTCTTC. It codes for CASRPTAGTSVYNEQFF.

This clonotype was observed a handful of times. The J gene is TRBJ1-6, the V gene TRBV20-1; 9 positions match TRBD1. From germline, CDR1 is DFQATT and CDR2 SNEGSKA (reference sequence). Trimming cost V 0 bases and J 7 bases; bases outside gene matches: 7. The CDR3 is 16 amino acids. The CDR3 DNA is TGCAGTGCTAGAGACTCGGGACAGGGTACGAATTCACCCCTCCACTTT. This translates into CSARDSGQGTNSPLHF.

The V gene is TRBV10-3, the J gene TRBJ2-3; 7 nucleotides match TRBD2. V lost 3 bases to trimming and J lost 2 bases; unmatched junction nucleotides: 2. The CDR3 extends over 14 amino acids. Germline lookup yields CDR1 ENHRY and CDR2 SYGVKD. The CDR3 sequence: CAISDREATDTQYF. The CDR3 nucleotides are TGTGCCATCAGTGATCGGGAGGCCACAGATACGCAGTATTTT.

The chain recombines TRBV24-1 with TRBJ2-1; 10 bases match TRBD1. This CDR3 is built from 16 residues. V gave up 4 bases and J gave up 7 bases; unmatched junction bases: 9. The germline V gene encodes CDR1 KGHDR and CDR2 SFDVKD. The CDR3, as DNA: TGTGCCACCAGTGACCCGACAGGGGGCGCCGGTAATGAGCAGTTCTTC. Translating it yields CATSDPTGGAGNEQFF.

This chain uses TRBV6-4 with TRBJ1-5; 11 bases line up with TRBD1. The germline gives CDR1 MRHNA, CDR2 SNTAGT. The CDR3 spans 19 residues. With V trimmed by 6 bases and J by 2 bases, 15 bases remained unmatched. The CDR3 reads CASRSFTGTGGVGNQPQHF. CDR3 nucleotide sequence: TGTGCCAGCAGATCTTTTACCGGGACAGGGGGAGTTGGCAATCAGCCCCAGCATTTT.

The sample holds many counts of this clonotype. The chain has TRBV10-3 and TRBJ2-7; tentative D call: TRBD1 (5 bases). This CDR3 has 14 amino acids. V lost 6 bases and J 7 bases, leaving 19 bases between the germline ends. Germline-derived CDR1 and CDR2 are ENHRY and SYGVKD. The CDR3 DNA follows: TGTGCCATCAGCTTGGACATTCCTATGGGGGAGCAGTACTTC. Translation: CAISLDIPMGEQYF.

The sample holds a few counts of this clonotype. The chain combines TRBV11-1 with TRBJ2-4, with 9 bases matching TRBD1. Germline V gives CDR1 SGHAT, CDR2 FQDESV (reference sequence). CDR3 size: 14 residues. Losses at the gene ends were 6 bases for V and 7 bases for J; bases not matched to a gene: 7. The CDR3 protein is CASSITGQGNIQYF. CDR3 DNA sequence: TGTGCCAGCAGTATAACGGGACAGGGTAACATTCAGTACTTC. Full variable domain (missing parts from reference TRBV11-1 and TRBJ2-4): EAEVAQSPRYKITEKSQAVAFWCDPISGHATLYWYRQILGQGPELLVQFQDESVVDDSQLPKDRFSAERLKGVDSTLKIQPAELGDSAMYLCASSITGQGNIQYFGAGTRLSVL.

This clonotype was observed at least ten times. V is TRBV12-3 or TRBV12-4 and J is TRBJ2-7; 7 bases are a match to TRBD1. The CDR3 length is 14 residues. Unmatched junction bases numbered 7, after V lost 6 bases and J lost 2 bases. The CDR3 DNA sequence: TGTGCCAGCAGCTCGGGACAGAACCCCTACGAGCAGTACTTC. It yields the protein CASSSGQNPYEQYF.

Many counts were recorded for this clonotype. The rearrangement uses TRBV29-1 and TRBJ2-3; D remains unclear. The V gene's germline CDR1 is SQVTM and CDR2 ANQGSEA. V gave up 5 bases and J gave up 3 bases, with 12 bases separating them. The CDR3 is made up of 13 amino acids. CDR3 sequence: CSVLVAGTDTQYF. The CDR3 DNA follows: TGCAGCGTTCTGGTCGCCGGTACAGATACGCAGTATTTT.

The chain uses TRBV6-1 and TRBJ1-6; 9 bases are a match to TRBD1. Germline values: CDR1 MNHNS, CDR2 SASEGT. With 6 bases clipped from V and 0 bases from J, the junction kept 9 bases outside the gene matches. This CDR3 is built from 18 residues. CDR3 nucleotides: TGTGCCAGCAGACTATCGGGACAGGGCAGCTCCTATAATTCACCCCTCCACTTT. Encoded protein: CASRLSGQGSSYNSPLHF.

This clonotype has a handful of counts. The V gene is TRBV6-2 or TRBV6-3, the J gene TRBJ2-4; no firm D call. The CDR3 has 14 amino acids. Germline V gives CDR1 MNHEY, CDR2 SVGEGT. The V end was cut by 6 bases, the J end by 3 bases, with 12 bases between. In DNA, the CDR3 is TGTGCCAGCAGACTTGTTGGTGGCAAAAACATTCAGTACTTC. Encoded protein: CASRLVGGKNIQYF.

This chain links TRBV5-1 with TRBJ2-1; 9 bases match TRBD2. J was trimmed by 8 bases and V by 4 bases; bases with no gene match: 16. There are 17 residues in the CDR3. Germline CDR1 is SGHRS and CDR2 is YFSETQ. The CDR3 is CASSAGSGAGGWDEQFF. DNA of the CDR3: TGCGCCAGCAGCGCCGGAAGTGGTGCGGGAGGGTGGGATGAGCAGTTCTTC.

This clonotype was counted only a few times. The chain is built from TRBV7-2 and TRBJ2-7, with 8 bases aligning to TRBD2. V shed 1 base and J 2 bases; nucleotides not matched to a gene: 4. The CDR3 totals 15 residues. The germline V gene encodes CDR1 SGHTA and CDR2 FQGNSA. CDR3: CASSLEAGVTYEQYF. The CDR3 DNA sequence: TGTGCCAGCAGCTTAGAAGCGGGAGTCACCTACGAGCAGTACTTC.

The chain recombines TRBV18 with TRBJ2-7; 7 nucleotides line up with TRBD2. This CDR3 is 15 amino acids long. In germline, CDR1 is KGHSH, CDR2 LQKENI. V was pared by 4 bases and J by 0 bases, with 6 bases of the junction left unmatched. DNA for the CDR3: TGTGCCAGCTCACGCAGGCTAGCGGACTCCTACGAGCAGTACTTC. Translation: CASSRRLADSYEQYF.

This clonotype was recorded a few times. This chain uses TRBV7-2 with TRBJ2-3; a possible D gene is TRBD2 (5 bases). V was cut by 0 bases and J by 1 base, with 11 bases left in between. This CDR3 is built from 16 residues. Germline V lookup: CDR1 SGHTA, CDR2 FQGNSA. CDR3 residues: CASSLASISGTDTQYF. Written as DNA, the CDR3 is TGTGCCAGCAGCTTAGCGAGTATTAGCGGCACAGATACGCAGTATTTT.

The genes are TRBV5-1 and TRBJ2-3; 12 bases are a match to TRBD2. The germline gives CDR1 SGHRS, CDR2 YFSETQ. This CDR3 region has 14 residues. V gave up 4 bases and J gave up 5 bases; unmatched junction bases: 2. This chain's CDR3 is CASSGLAGQDTQYF. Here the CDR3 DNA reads TGCGCCAGCAGCGGACTAGCGGGACAAGATACGCAGTATTTT.

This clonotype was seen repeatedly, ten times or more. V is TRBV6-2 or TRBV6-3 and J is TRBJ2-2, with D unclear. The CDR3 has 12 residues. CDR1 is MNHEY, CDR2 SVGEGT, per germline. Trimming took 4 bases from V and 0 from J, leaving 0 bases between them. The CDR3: CASSSNTGELFF. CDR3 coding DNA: TGTGCCAGCAGTTCGAACACCGGGGAGCTGTTTTTT.